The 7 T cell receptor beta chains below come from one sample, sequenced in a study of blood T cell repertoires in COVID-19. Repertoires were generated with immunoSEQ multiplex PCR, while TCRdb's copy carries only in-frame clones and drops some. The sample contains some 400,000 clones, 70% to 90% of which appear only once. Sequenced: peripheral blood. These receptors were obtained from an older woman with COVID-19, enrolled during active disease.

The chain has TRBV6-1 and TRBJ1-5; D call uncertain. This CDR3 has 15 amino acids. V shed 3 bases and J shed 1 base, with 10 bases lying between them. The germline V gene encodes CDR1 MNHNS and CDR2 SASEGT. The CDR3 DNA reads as TGTGCCAGCAGTGATCACGGAGGAAGCAATCAGCCCCAGCATTTT. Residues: CASSDHGGSNQPQHF.

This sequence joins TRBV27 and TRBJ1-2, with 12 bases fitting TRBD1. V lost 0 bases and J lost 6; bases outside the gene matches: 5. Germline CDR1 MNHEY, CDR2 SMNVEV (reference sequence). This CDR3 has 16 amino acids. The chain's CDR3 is CASSLSSRDRGHGYTF. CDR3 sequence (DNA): TGTGCCAGCAGTTTATCTTCGCGGGACAGGGGGCATGGCTACACCTTC.

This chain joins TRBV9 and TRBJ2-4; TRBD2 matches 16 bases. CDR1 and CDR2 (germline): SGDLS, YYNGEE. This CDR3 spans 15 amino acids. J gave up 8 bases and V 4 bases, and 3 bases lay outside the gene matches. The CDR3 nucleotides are TGTGCCAGCAGCTCGGGACTAGCGGGGGGGCACATTCAGTACTTC. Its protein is CASSSGLAGGHIQYF.

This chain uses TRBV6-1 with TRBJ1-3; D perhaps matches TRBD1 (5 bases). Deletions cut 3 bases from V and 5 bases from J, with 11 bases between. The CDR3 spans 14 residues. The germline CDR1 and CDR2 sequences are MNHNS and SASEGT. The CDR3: CASSDGGNRNTIYF. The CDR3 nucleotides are TGTGCCAGCAGTGACGGGGGTAATCGAAACACCATATATTTT.

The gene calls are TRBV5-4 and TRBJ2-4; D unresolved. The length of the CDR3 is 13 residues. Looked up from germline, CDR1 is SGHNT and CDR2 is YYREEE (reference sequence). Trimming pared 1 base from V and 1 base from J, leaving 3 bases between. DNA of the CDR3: TGTGCCAGCAGCTTGCAGGCCAAAAACATTCAGTACTTC. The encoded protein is CASSLQAKNIQYF. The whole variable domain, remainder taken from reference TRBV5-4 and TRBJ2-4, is ETGVTQSPTHLIKTRGQQVTLRCSSQSGHNTVSWYQQALGQGPQFIFQYYREEENGRGNFPPRFSGLQFPNYSSELNVNALELDDSALYLCASSLQAKNIQYFGAGTRLSVL.

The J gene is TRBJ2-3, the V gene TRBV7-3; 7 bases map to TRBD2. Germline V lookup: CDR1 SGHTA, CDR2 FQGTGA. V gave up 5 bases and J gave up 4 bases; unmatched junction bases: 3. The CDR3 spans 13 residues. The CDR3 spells CASSATSSDTQYF. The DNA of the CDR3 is TGTGCCAGCAGCGCGACTAGCTCAGATACGCAGTATTTT.

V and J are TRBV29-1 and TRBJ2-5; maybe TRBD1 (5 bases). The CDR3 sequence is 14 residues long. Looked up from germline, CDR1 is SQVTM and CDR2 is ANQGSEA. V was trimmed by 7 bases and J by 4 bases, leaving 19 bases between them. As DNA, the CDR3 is TGCAGCGCGGTAAGGGGCACCCACGGAGAGACCCAGTACTTC. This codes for CSAVRGTHGETQYF. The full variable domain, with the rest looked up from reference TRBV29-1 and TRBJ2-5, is SAVISQKPSRDICQRGTSLTIQCQVDSQVTMMFWYRQQPGQSLTLIATANQGSEATYESGFVIDKFPISRPNLTFSTLTVSNMSPEDSSIYLCSAVRGTHGETQYFGPGTRLLVL.